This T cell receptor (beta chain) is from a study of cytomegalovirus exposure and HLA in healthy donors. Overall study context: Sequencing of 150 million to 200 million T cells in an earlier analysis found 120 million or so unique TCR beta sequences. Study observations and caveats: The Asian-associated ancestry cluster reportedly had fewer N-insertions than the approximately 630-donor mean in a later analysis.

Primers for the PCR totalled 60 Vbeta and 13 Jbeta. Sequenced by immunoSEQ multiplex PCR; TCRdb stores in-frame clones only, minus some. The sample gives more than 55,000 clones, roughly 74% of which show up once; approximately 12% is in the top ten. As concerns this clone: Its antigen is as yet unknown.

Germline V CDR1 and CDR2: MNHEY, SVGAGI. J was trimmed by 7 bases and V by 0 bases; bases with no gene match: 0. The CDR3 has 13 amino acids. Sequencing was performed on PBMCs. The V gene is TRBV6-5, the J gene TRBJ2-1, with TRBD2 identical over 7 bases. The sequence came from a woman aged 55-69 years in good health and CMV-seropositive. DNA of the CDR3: TGTGCCAGCAGTTACTCGCGGGGGAATGAGCAGTTCTTC. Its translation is CASSYSRGNEQFF.